The 24 T cell receptor beta chains reported below all come from one sample, sequenced in a study of molecular identifiers for immune sequencing clone quantification. TCRdb used MiXCR to reprocess the PCR reads, holding one entry per CDR3 protein. The table includes some 320,000 distinct CDR3 sequences, 20% to 25% detected once. Sequencing input: naive CD8+ T cells from blood, with Jurkat cell RNA spiked in. Subset meaning: FACS-sorted CD8+CD4-CCR7+CD45RA+ naive T cells. Receptor source: a human donor in good health. Some libraries in this study had Jurkat cell RNA spiked in.

The chain uses TRBV7-9 and TRBJ2-2, with TRBD1 identical over 8 bases. The trim removed 5 bases at V and 6 bases at J, leaving 8 bases unmatched. This CDR3 comprises 15 residues. Looked up from germline, CDR1 is SEHNR and CDR2 is FQNEAQ (reference sequence). The CDR3 sequence is CASSPTDRGSGELFF. The CDR3 coding sequence is TGTGCCAGCAGCCCGACCGACAGGGGATCCGGGGAGCTGTTTTTT.

As regards this clonotype: This could be a read error, since a much larger clone is one nucleotide away. V and J are TRBV11-2 and TRBJ2-1; no reliable D call. The CDR3 runs 12 residues. Germline V lookup: CDR1 SGHAT, CDR2 FQNNGV. V lost 5 bases and J lost 11, with 13 bases in between. The CDR3 protein is CASSGINVKQFF. The CDR3 DNA sequence: TGTGCCAGCAGCGGTATAAATGTCAAGCAGTTCTTC.

This clonotype was recorded many times. The gene calls are TRBV12-3 or TRBV12-4 and TRBJ1-4; the match to TRBD1 covers 11 bases. This CDR3 is 17 amino acids long. Trimming at V came to 8 bases and at J to 4 bases, leaving 12 bases not matched to a gene. CDR3 sequence reads: CASRTGTGGIVNEKLFF. The CDR3 DNA reads TGTGCCAGCCGTACGGGGACAGGGGGTATAGTTAATGAAAAACTGTTTTTT.

At least ten counts were recorded for this clonotype. The rearrangement uses TRBV30 and TRBJ2-7; TRBD1 agrees at 11 bases. V gave up 2 bases and J gave up 5 bases; unmatched junction bases: 5. CDR1 GTSNPN and CDR2 SVGIG come from the germline V gene (reference sequence). The CDR3 length is 14 residues. The CDR3 is CAWSTGQGANEQYF. The CDR3 region has the DNA TGTGCCTGGAGTACCGGACAGGGGGCCAACGAGCAGTACTTC.

V and J are TRBV20-1 and TRBJ2-2, with D tentatively TRBD2 (6 bases). From germline, CDR1 is DFQATT and CDR2 SNEGSKA (reference sequence). Trimming removed 0 bases at V and 7 bases at J, with 15 bases between. The CDR3 spans 15 residues. CDR3 nucleotides: TGCAGTGCTAGAGATCGTTTAAGGGGAGGCGGGGAGCTGTTTTTT. Translated, it gives CSARDRLRGGGELFF.

This clonotype was detected ten times or more. This sequence joins TRBV2 and TRBJ2-3, with 7 bases lining up with TRBD1. The V gene end was trimmed by 6 bases and the J gene end by 2 bases; junction bases not matched to a gene: 5. CDR3 length equals 14 residues. Germline lookup yields CDR1 SNHLY and CDR2 FYNNEI. Written as DNA, the CDR3 is TGTGCCAGCAGCCAGGACAGGCCCACAGATACGCAGTATTTT. Its translation: CASSQDRPTDTQYF.

This clonotype was counted ten times or more. The V call is TRBV6-5, the J call TRBJ1-5; 8 bases fit TRBD1. This CDR3 has 14 residues. The germline V gene encodes CDR1 MNHEY and CDR2 SVGAGI. J gave up 6 bases and V 6 bases, and 7 bases lay outside the gene matches. DNA of the CDR3: TGTGCCAGCAGCTCAACAGGGGGAGGTCAGCCCCAGCATTTT. Translating gives CASSSTGGGQPQHF.

This clonotype came up many times. The V call is TRBV30, the J call TRBJ2-5; possible D gene TRBD2, 6 bases. Germline V CDR1 and CDR2: GTSNPN, SVGIG (reference sequence). The CDR3 runs to 13 residues. V lost 4 bases to trimming and J lost 2 bases, with 11 bases between them. This CDR3 reads CAWNQGLQETQYF. The DNA for the CDR3 is TGTGCCTGGAACCAGGGACTTCAAGAGACCCAGTACTTC.

This clonotype was counted at least ten times. The V gene is TRBV9, the J gene TRBJ2-2; unclear D gene. Germline loops: CDR1 SGDLS, CDR2 YYNGEE. V gave up 4 bases and J gave up 1 base, with 14 bases separating them. The CDR3 totals 16 residues. In DNA, the CDR3 is TGTGCCAGCAGCTTAACGAAGACGGAGAACACCGGGGAGCTGTTTTTT. Encoded protein: CASSLTKTENTGELFF.

This clonotype showed up many times. The V and J genes are TRBV28 and TRBJ1-5; 10 bases agree with TRBD1. The trim removed 6 bases at V and 5 bases at J, leaving 7 bases unmatched. Germline V CDR1 and CDR2: MDHEN, SYDVKM. The CDR3 has 15 residues. CDR3 amino acids: CASRQDRGPDQPQHF. As DNA, the CDR3 is TGTGCCAGCAGACAAGACAGGGGGCCTGATCAGCCCCAGCATTTT.

In its sample, this clonotype was seen many times. This sequence joins TRBV27 and TRBJ2-7; 12 nucleotides agree with TRBD2. Trimming took 4 bases from V and 7 from J; bases not matched to a gene: 8. The CDR3 is 15 residues long. In germline, CDR1 is MNHEY, CDR2 SMNVEV (reference sequence). The CDR3 DNA follows: TGTGCCAGCAGTTACCTAGCGGGAGGGCCGGGGGAGCAGTACTTC. This codes for CASSYLAGGPGEQYF.

Comment on this clonotype: With a much larger clone just one base away, this may be a read error. This chain links TRBV6-2 or TRBV6-3 with TRBJ2-7; D is perhaps TRBD1 (6 bases). Germline V lookup: CDR1 MNHEY, CDR2 SVGEGT. The CDR3 has 14 amino acids. CDR3 region: CAGRAPGQPNEQYF. The CDR3 nucleotides are TGTGCCGGCAGAGCCCCCGGACAGCCTAACGAGCAGTACTTC.

The chain employs TRBV20-1 and TRBJ2-7; D is ambiguous. The CDR3 loop spans 13 amino acids. Germline-derived CDR1 and CDR2 are DFQATT and SNEGSKA (reference sequence). The ends were cut back, 0 bases at V and 4 bases at J, with 10 bases in the middle. This CDR3 reads CSARDSMGYEQYF. The CDR3 DNA reads as TGCAGTGCTAGAGACTCGATGGGGTACGAGCAGTACTTC.

This clonotype was seen more than once but under ten times. The chain carries TRBV12-3 or TRBV12-4 and TRBJ2-6; D tentatively fits TRBD1 or TRBD2 (6 bases each). This CDR3 region has 21 residues. Trimming took off 0 bases at V and 2 bases at J, with 23 bases between the two ends. In DNA form, the CDR3 reads TGTGCCAGCAGTTTAGCAGGGGGGACGACAGGCTCCGACCCTGGGGCCAACGTCCTGACTTTC. It codes for CASSLAGGTTGSDPGANVLTF.

This clonotype occurred many times. The rearrangement links TRBV12-3 or TRBV12-4 to TRBJ1-3, with D hard to call. V lost 7 bases to trimming and J lost 0 bases, with 13 bases between them. The CDR3 loop spans 15 amino acids. The CDR3 DNA reads TGTGCCAGCAACGGTGGGCGAGCCTCTGGAAACACCATATATTTT. Its protein is CASNGGRASGNTIYF.

This rearrangement joins TRBV7-8 to TRBJ1-5; D is perhaps TRBD1 (5 bases). Germline-derived CDR1 and CDR2 are SGHVS and FQNEAQ. The V end was cut by 7 bases, the J end by 6 bases, with 10 bases between. The CDR3 spans 12 residues. The CDR3 is CASTQGTQPQHF. As DNA, the CDR3 is TGTGCCAGCACCCAGGGAACTCAGCCCCAGCATTTT.

This chain connects TRBV28 to TRBJ1-2; weak D call: TRBD1 (6 bases). Trimming pared 2 bases from V and 2 bases from J, leaving 12 bases between. This CDR3 spans 15 amino acids. Germline assignment: CDR1 MDHEN and CDR2 SYDVKM. CDR3 residues: CASSLVAGENYGYTF. The CDR3 coding sequence is TGTGCCAGCAGTTTAGTGGCAGGGGAAAACTATGGCTACACCTTC.

The rearrangement uses TRBV19 and TRBJ2-2; D is ambiguous. Trimming left V 4 bases short and J 4 bases short, with 7 bases between. CDR1 is LNHDA and CDR2 is SQIVND in the germline V gene (reference sequence). The CDR3 consists of 13 residues. CDR3 residues: CASSTVSTGELFF. The CDR3 coding sequence is TGTGCCAGTAGTACTGTTTCCACCGGGGAGCTGTTTTTT.

A remark on this clonotype: A much larger clone differs from this one at a single base, so this may be a read error. This chain joins TRBV12-3 or TRBV12-4 and TRBJ2-1, with D perhaps matching TRBD2 (6 bases). CDR3 size: 13 residues. This CDR3 is CASSRDSRNGQFF. In nucleotides, the CDR3 is TGTGCCAGCAGCCGGGACTCTAGAAATGGGCAGTTCTTC.

For this clonotype: Just one base apart from a much larger clone, this may be a read error. The conserved closing phenylalanine or tryptophan is absent in this CDR3, likely reflecting a read error. The rearrangement uses TRBV7-8 and TRBJ2-1, with 12 bases identical to TRBD2. Per the germline V gene, CDR1 is SGHVS and CDR2 is FQNEAQ. V lost 5 bases and J lost 4; bases outside the gene matches: 9. The CDR3 sequence is 17 residues long. The CDR3 nucleotides read TGTGCCAGCAGCCCAAGTGGGACTAGCGGGTTTTACAATGAGCAGTTCCTC. It yields the protein CASSPSGTSGFYNEQFL.

The chain recombines TRBV20-1 with TRBJ2-3; 8 bases fit TRBD2. V shed 6 bases and J 2 bases; nucleotides not matched to a gene: 7. This CDR3 contains 14 residues. CDR1 is DFQATT, CDR2 SNEGSKA, per germline (reference sequence). For the CDR3, the DNA is TGCAGTGCAGGGATAGCGGGGCTCACAGATACGCAGTATTTT. Its protein product is CSAGIAGLTDTQYF.

This clonotype was seen repeatedly, ten times or more. The V and J genes are TRBV4-1 and TRBJ1-2; 8 positions match TRBD1. V gave up 3 bases and J gave up 3 bases; unmatched junction bases: 6. The germline V gene has CDR1 MGHRA and CDR2 YSYEKL. This CDR3 spans 15 amino acids. CDR3 sequence: CASSQWTGSDYGYTF. The DNA of the CDR3 is TGCGCCAGCAGCCAGTGGACAGGGTCTGACTATGGCTACACCTTC.

The V call is TRBV19, the J call TRBJ1-1; tentatively, D is TRBD1 (5 bases). The CDR3 is made up of 17 amino acids. Germline-derived CDR1 and CDR2 are LNHDA and SQIVND (reference sequence). Trimming cost V 3 bases and J 1 base, with 18 bases left between them. In DNA form, the CDR3 reads TGTGCCAGTAGTATGCCGCCGGGACGGATCTCGAACACTGAAGCTTTCTTT. This gives the protein CASSMPPGRISNTEAFF.

This clonotype was detected only a few times. This could be a read error, since a much larger clone is one nucleotide away. V is TRBV13 and J is TRBJ1-5; unclear D gene. Germline V gene lookup returns CDR1 PRHDT and CDR2 FYEKMQ (reference sequence). The CDR3 covers 13 residues. DNA of the CDR3: TGTGCCAGCGGCTTAGCCGGGAATCAGCCCCAGCATTTT. It encodes CASGLAGNQPQHF.